The TCR beta chain under discussion was sequenced for a study of blood T cell repertoires in COVID-19. As for the study in general: Both acute and convalescent COVID-19 samples were obtained from the United States, Italy and Spain.

In the authors' workflow: Estimates of nucleated cell counts were drawn from the amplification of reference gene primers. Profiling relied on immunoSEQ multiplex PCR, and the TCRdb table lists in-frame clones only, not all of them. The V and J calls and clone size are taken from that table; D and trimming were inferred from the DNA. The sample contains approximately 240,000 clones, roughly 87% of which appear only once. The CDR3 spans 15 residues. The junction had 12 bases not matched to a gene; V was cut back by 5 bases and J by 12 bases. Germline loops: CDR1 LNHDA, CDR2 SQIVND (reference sequence). Participants, roughly 18 to 90 years old, spanned about two dozen US areas. Cohort assignment relied on participant-reported clinical history.

V and J are TRBV19 and TRBJ1-4; 10 bases are a match to TRBD1. Sequenced sample: PBMCs or T cells enriched from blood (not recorded which). This receptor was obtained from a woman between 25 and 40 years old with acute COVID-19. In DNA form, the CDR3 reads TGTGCCAGTAGTTTCCGGGACAGGGGAATGGGGGAACTGTTTTTT. It translates to CASSFRDRGMGELFF.